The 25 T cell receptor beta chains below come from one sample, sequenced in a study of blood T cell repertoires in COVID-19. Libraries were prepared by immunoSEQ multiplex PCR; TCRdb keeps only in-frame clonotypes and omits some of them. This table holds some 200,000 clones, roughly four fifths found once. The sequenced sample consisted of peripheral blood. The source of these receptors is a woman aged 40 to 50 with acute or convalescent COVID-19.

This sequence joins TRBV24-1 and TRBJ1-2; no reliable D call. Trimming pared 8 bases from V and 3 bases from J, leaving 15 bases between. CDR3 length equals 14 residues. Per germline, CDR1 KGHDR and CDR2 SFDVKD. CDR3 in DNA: TGTGCCACCACACGGGGTACGCTCTACTATGGCTACACCTTC. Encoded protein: CATTRGTLYYGYTF.

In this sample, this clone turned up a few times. The CDR3: CASSQDGSSLGYTF. The CDR3 DNA sequence: TGTGCCAGCAGCCAAGATGGCAGTTCTCTTGGCTACACCTTC. V and J are TRBV3-1 (or the pseudogene TRBV3-2) and TRBJ1-2; no firm D call. Looked up from germline, CDR1 is LGHDT and CDR2 is YNNKEL (reference sequence). The CDR3 is 14 amino acids. V shed 0 bases and J shed 7 bases, with 12 bases lying between them.

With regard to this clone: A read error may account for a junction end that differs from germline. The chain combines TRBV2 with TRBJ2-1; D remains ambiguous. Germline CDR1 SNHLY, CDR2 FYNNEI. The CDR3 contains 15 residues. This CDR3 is CASNEGLSSYNEQFF. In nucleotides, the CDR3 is TGTGCCAGCAATGAAGGGCTCAGCTCCTACAATGAGCAGTTCTTC.

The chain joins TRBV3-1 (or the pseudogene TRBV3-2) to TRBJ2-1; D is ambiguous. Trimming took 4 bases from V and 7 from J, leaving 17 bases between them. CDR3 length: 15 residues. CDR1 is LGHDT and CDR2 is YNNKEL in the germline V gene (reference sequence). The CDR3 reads CASSRPALGVNEQFF. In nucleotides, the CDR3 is TGTGCCAGCAGCCGGCCAGCGTTAGGAGTTAATGAGCAGTTCTTC.

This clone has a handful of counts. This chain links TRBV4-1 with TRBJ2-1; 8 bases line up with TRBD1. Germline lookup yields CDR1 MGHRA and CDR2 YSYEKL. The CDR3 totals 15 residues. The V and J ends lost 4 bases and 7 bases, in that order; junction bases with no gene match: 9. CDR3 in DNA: TGCGCCAGCAGCCCAAGGGACAGGTTAATGAATGAGCAGTTCTTC. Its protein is CASSPRDRLMNEQFF.

CDR3 region: CASIRAGPTYEQYF. CDR3 sequence (DNA): TGTGCCAGCATCCGAGCGGGACCCACCTACGAGCAGTACTTC. The chain couples TRBV5-6 to TRBJ2-7, with 7 nucleotides matching TRBD2. Germline CDR1 SGHDT, CDR2 YYEEEE. Trimming at V came to 6 bases and at J to 2 bases, leaving 8 bases not matched to a gene. The CDR3 has 14 residues. Supplemented by reference TRBV5-6 and TRBJ2-7, the full variable domain reads DAGVTQSPTHLIKTRGQQVTLRCSPKSGHDTVSWYQQALGQGPQFIFQYYEEEERQRGNFPDRFSGHQFPNYSSELNVNALLLGDSALYLCASIRAGPTYEQYFGPGTRLTVT.

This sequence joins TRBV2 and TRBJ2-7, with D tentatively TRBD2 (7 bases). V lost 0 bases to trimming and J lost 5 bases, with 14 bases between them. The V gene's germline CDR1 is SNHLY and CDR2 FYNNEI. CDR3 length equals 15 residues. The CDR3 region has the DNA TGTGCCAGCAGTGAAGCGATGGGGGGGCGCGACGAGCAGTACTTC. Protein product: CASSEAMGGRDEQYF.

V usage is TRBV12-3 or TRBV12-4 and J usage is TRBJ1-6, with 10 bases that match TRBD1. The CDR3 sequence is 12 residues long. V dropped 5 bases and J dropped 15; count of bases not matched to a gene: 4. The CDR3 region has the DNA TGTGCCAGCAGTGGACAGGGGGAGGGCCTCCACTTT. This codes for CASSGQGEGLHF.

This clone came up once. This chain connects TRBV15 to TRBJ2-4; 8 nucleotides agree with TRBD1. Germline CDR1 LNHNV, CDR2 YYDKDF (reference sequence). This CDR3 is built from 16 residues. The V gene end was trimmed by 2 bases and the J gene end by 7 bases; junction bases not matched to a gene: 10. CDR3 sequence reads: CATSRPTGVASNIQYF. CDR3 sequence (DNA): TGTGCCACCAGCAGACCGACAGGGGTAGCATCGAACATTCAGTACTTC.

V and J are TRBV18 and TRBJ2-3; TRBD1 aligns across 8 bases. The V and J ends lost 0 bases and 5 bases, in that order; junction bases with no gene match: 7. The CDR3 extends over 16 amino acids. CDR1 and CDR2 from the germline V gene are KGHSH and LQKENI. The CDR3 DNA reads TGTGCCAGCTCACCACCCAGGGCAGGGGGCAAAGATACGCAGTATTTT. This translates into CASSPPRAGGKDTQYF.

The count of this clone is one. CDR3 amino acids: CASSEYLPSNQPQHF. CDR3 sequence (DNA): TGTGCCAGCAGTGAGTACTTACCTAGCAATCAGCCCCAGCATTTT. The chain carries TRBV2 and TRBJ1-5, with D unresolved. Germline V gene data show CDR1 as SNHLY and CDR2 as FYNNEI. V lost 3 bases and J 0 bases, leaving 9 bases between the germline ends. The CDR3 has 15 amino acids.

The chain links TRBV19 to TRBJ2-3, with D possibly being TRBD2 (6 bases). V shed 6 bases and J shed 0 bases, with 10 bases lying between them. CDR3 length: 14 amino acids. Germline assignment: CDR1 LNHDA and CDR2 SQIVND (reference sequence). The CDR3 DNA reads TGTGCCAGTAGGCGGAGCGGGAGCACAGATACGCAGTATTTT. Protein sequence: CASRRSGSTDTQYF.

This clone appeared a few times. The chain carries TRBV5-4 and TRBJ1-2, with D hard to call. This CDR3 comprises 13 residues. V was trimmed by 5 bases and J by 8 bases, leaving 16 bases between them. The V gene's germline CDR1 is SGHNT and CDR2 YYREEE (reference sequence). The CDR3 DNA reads TGTGCCAGCAGATTGAGAGGGATCGGAGGCTACACCTTC. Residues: CASRLRGIGGYTF.

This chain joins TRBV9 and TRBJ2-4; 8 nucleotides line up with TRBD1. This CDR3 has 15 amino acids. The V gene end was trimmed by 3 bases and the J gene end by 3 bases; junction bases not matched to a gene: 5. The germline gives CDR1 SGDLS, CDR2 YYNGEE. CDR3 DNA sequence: TGTGCCAGCAGCGGTGGACAGGGTGACAAAAACATTCAGTACTTC. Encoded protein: CASSGGQGDKNIQYF.

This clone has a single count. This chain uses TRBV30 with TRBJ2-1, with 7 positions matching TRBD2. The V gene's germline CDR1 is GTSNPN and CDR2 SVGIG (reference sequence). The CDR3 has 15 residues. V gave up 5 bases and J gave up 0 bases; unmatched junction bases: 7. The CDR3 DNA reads TGTGCCTGGGGAAAAGGCGGGAGCTCCTACAATGAGCAGTTCTTC. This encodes CAWGKGGSSYNEQFF.

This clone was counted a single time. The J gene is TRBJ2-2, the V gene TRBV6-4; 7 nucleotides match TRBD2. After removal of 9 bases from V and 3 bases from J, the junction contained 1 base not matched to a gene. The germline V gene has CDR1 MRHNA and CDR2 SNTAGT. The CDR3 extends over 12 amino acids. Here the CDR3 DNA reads TGTGCCAGAGCGGGGTACACCGGGGAGCTGTTTTTT. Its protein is CARAGYTGELFF.

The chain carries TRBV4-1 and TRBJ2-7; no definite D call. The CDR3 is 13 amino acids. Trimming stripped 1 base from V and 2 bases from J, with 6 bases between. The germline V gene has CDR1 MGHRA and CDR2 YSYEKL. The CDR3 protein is CASSQVSAYEQYF. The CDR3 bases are TGCGCCAGCAGCCAAGTCTCTGCCTACGAGCAGTACTTC.

The CDR3 sequence is CAWNRKGGPRVGGMRTDTQYF. CDR3 DNA sequence: TGTGCCTGGAATCGGAAAGGGGGCCCTCGCGTCGGGGGTATGCGCACAGATACGCAGTATTTT. The rearrangement uses TRBV30 and TRBJ2-3; D might be TRBD1 (7 bases). This CDR3 contains 21 residues. The V gene's germline CDR1 is GTSNPN and CDR2 SVGIG (reference sequence). Trimming removed 4 bases from V and 1 base from J, with 33 bases in between.

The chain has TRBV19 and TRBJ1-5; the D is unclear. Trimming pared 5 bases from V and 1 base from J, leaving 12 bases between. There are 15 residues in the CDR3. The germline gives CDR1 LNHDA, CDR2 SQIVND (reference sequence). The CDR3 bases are TGTGCCAGTAGTCCTGAGGGCAGAAGCAATCAGCCCCAGCATTTT. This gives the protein CASSPEGRSNQPQHF.

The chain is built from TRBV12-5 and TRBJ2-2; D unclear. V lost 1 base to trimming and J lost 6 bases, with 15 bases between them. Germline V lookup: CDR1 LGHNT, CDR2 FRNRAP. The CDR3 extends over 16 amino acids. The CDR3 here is CASGLGPLIQPGELFF. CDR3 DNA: TGTGCTAGTGGTTTGGGTCCCTTAATACAGCCCGGGGAGCTGTTTTTT. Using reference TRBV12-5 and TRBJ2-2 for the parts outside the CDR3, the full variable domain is DARVTQTPRHKVTEMGQEVTMRCQPILGHNTVFWYRQTMMQGLELLAYFRNRAPLDDSGMPKDRFSAEMPDATLATLKIQPSEPRDSAVYFCASGLGPLIQPGELFFGEGSRLTVL.

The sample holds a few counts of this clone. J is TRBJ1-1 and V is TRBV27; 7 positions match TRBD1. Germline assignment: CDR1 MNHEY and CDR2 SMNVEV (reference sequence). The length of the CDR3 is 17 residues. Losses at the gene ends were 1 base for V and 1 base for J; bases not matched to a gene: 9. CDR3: CASSLYGGPGGNTEAFF. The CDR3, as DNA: TGTGCCAGCAGTTTATATGGGGGCCCAGGGGGGAACACTGAAGCTTTCTTT.

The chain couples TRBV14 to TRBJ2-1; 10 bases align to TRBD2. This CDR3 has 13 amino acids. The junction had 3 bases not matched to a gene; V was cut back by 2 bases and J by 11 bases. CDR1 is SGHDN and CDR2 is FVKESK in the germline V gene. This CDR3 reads CASSQILAGQQFF. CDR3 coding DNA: TGTGCCAGCAGCCAAATACTAGCGGGGCAGCAGTTCTTC.

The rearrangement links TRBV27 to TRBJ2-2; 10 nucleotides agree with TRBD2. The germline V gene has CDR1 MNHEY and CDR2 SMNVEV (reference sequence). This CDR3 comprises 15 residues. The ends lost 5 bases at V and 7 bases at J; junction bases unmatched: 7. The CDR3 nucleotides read TGTGCCAGCAGTCCCCTTAGCGGGAGGAACGGGGAGCTGTTTTTT. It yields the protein CASSPLSGRNGELFF.

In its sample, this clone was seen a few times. In nucleotides, the CDR3 is TGTGCCAGCAGCGAACGACAGGGTAACTATGAGCAGTACTTC. The encoded protein is CASSERQGNYEQYF. The chain couples TRBV9 to TRBJ2-7; 7 bases match TRBD1. Germline V gene lookup returns CDR1 SGDLS and CDR2 YYNGEE. The CDR3 sequence is 14 residues long. J was trimmed by 7 bases and V by 3 bases; bases with no gene match: 10.

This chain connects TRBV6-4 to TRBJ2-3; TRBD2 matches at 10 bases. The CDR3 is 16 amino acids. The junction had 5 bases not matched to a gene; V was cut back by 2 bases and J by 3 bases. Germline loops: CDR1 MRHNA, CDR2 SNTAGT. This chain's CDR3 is CASSDRASGGTDTQYF. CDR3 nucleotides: TGTGCCAGCAGTGACCGGGCTAGCGGGGGTACAGATACGCAGTATTTT.